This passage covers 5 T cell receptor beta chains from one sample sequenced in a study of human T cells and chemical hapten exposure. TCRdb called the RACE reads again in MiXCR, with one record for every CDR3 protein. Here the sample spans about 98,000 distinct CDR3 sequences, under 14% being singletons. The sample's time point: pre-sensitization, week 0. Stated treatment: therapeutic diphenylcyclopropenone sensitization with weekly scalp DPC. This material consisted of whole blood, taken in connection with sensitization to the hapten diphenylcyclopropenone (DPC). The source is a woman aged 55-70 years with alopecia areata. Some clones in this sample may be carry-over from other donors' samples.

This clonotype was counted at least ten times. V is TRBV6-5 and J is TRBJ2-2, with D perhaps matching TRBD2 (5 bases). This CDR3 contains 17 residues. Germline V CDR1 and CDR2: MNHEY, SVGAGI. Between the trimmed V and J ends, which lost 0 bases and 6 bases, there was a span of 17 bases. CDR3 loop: CASSYSFLDGVAGELFF. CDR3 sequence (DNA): TGTGCCAGCAGTTACTCATTTCTCGACGGGGTCGCCGGGGAGCTGTTTTTT.

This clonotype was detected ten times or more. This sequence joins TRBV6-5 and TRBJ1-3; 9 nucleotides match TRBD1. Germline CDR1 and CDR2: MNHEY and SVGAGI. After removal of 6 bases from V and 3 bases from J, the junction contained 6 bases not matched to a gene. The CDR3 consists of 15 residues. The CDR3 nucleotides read TGTGCCAGCAGACGGGACAGGGAAGTTGGAAACACCATATATTTT. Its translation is CASRRDREVGNTIYF.

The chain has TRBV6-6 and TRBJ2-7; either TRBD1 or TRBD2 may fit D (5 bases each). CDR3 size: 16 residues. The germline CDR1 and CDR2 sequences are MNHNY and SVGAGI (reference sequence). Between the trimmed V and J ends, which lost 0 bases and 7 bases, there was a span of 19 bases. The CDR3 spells CASSYSGLGTFGEQYF. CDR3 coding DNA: TGTGCCAGCAGTTACTCGGGTTTGGGGACCTTCGGGGAGCAGTACTTC.

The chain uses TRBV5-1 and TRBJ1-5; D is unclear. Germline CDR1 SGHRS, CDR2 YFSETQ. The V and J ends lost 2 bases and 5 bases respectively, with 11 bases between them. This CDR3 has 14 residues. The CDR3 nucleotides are TGCGCCAGCAGCTTAGGAGGAACCGATCAGCCCCAGCATTTT. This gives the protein CASSLGGTDQPQHF.

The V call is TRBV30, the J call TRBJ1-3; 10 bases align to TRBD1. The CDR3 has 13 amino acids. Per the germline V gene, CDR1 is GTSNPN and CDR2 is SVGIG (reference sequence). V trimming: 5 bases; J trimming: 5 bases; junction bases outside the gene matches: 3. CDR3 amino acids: CAWATGGRNTIYF. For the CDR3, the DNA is TGTGCCTGGGCGACAGGGGGCAGAAACACCATATATTTT.